This T cell receptor (beta chain) came from a study of identical twins. A template switching step contributed a universal primer site, while unique molecular identifiers were present in the cDNA. Via MiXCR, TCRdb re-called the 5' RACE reads, giving one row per CDR3 protein. The sample has 650,000 to 750,000 distinct CDR3 sequences; around 20% are singletons. This clonotype has only a few counts. The same data also contributed to another study, on T cells expressing NK-cell markers. That source notes: An anti-gamma-delta TCR antibody confined sorting to alpha-beta TCR T cells across several of the experiments. The CD3+CD56-NKG2C+ fraction was also led by these clonotypes in several donors. Whether expanded NKG2C+ T cell clones were HCMV specific stayed uncertain.

The TCR was taken from a woman in her late teens or twenties in good health. The sample taken for sequencing was PBMCs.

The CDR3 bases are TGCAGTGCTAGAGATGGGCCCCGAGGGTACTTC. As protein: CSARDGPRGYF. This chain connects TRBV20-1 to TRBJ2-7; D uncertain. With 0 bases removed from V and 12 bases from J, the gap between germline ends came to 12 bases. This CDR3 is built from 11 residues. From germline, CDR1 is DFQATT and CDR2 SNEGSKA (reference sequence).